The entry below describes one T cell receptor beta chain. Its antigen remains unknown. This sample was taken from a study of PD-1 blockade in classical Hodgkin lymphoma. Overall study results and limits: Some patients began nivolumab under 1 year after ASCT. These patients were excluded from later analyses. Diversity in CD4+ TCRs, unlike that measured in CD8+ TCRs, had risen significantly by C4D1.

Looked up from germline, CDR1 is SGHTA and CDR2 is FQGNSA. The CDR3 consists of 14 residues. The trim removed 5 bases at V and 9 bases at J, leaving 10 bases unmatched. Clones were sequenced by immunoSEQ multiplex PCR, and TCRdb holds only the in-frame ones, with some missing. The sample lists over 25,000 clones, just under 80% seen once, with 30% to 40% in the top ten. Every patient was affected by relapse after autologous stem cell transplantation, while exposure to brentuximab vedotin was not uniform. Each best response was a complete response, a partial response or progressive disease. Specimen: peripheral blood mononuclear cells (PBMCs), collected before the second cycle of nivolumab. The chain carries TRBV7-2 and TRBJ2-1, with 7 positions matching TRBD2. This clonotype originated in a human donor with classical Hodgkin lymphoma. For the CDR3, the DNA is TGTGCCAGCAGCCCGGGGAGGGGCCGGGGTGAGCAGTTCTTC. Translated: CASSPGRGRGEQFF. Using reference TRBV7-2 and TRBJ2-1 for the parts outside the CDR3, the full variable domain is GAGVSQSPSNKVTEKGKDVELRCDPISGHTALYWYRQSLGQGLEFLIYFQGNSAPDKSGLPSDRFSAERTGGSVSTLTIQRTQQEDSAVYLCASSPGRGRGEQFFGPGTRLTVL.